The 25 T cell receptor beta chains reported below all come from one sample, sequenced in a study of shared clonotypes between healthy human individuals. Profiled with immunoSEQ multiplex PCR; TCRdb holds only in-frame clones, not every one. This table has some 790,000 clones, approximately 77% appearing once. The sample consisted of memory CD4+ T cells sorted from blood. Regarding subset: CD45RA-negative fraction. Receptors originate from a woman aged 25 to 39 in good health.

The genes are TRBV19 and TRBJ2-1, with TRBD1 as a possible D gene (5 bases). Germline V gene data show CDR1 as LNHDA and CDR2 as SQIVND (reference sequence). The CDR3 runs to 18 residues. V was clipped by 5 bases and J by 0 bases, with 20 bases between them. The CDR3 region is CASSDRNPRISSYNEQFF. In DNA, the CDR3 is TGTGCCAGTAGTGACAGAAACCCTAGGATCAGCTCCTACAATGAGCAGTTCTTC.

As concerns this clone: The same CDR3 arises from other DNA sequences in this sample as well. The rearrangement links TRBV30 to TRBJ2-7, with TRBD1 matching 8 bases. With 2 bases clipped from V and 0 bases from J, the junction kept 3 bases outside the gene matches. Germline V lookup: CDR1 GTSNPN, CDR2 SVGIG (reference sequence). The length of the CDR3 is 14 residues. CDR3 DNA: TGTGCCTGGAGTCGGACAGGGAGCTCCTACGAGCAGTACTTC. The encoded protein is CAWSRTGSSYEQYF.

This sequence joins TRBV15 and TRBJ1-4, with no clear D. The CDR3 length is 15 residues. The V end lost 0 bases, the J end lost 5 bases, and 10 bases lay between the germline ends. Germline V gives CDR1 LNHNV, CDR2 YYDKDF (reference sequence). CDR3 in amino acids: CATSRDLVYNEKLFF. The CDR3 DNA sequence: TGTGCCACCAGCAGAGATCTCGTATACAATGAAAAACTGTTTTTT.

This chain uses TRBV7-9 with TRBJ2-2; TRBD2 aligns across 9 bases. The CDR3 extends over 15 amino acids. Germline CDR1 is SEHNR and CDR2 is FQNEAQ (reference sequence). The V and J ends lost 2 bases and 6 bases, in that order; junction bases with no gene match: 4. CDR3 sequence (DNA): TGTGCCAGCAGCTTAACCGCGGGAGGGGCCGGGGAGCTGTTTTTT. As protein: CASSLTAGGAGELFF. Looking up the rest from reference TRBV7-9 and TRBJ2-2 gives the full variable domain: DTGVSQNPRHKITKRGQNVTFRCDPISEHNRLYWYRQTLGQGPEFLTYFQNEAQLEKSRLLSDRFSAERPKGSFSTLEIQRTEQGDSAMYLCASSLTAGGAGELFFGEGSRLTVL.

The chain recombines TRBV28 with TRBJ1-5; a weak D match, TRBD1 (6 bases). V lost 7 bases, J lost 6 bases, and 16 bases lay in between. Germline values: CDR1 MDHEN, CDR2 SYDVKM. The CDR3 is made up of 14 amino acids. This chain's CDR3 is CASTNGGAGQPQHF. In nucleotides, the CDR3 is TGTGCCAGCACCAATGGGGGGGCCGGTCAGCCCCAGCATTTT.

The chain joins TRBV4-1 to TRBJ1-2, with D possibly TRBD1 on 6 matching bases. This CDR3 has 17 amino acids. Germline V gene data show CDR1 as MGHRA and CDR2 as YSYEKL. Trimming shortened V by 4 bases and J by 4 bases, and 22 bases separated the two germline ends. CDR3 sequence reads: CASSPRWGATNIYGYTF. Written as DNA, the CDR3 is TGCGCCAGCAGCCCGCGTTGGGGGGCCACAAATATCTATGGCTACACCTTC.

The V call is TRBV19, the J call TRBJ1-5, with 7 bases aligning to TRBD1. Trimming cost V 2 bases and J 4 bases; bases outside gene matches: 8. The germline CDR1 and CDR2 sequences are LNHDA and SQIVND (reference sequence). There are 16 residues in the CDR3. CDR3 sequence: CASSIKPLTGNQPQHF. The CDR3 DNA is TGTGCCAGTAGTATAAAACCCCTGACAGGGAATCAGCCCCAGCATTTT. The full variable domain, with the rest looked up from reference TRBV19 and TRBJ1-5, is DGGITQSPKYLFRKEGQNVTLSCEQNLNHDAMYWYRQDPGQGLRLIYYSQIVNDFQKGDIAEGYSVSREKKESFPLTVTSAQKNPTAFYLCASSIKPLTGNQPQHFGDGTRLSIL.

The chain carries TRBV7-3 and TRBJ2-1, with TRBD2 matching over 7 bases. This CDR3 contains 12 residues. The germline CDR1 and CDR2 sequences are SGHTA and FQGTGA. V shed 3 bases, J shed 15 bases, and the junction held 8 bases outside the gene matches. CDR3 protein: CASSFWLAVRFF. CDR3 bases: TGTGCCAGCAGCTTTTGGCTAGCGGTGAGGTTCTTC. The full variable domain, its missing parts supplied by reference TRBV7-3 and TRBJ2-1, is GAGVSQTPSNKVTEKGKYVELRCDPISGHTALYWYRQSLGQGPEFLIYFQGTGAADDSGLPNDRFFAVRPEGSVSTLKIQRTERGDSAVYLCASSFWLAVRFFGPGTRLTVL.

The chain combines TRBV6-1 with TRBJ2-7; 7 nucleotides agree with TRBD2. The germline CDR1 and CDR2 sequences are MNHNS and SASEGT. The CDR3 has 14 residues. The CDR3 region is CATSTQRDSYEQYF. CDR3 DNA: TGTGCAACCAGTACACAGCGGGACTCCTACGAGCAGTACTTC.

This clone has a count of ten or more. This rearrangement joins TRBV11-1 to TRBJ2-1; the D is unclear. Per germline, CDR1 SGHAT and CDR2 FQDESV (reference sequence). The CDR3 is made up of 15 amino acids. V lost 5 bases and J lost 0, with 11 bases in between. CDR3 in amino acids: CASSPTPLSYNEQFF. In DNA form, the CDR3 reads TGTGCCAGCAGCCCTACTCCCCTCTCCTACAATGAGCAGTTCTTC.

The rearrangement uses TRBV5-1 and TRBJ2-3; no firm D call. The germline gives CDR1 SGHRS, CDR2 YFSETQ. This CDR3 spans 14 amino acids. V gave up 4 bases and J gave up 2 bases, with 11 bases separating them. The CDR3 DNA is TGCGCCAGCAGCCACCGCAGCGCCACAGATACGCAGTATTTT. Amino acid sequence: CASSHRSATDTQYF.

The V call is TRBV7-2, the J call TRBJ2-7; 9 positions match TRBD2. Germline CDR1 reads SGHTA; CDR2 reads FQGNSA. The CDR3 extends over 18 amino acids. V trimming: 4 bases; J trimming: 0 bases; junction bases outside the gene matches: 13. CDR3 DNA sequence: TGTGCCAGCAGCTCCCGCGATTGGGCGGGAGGGTCCTCCTACGAGCAGTACTTC. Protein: CASSSRDWAGGSSYEQYF.

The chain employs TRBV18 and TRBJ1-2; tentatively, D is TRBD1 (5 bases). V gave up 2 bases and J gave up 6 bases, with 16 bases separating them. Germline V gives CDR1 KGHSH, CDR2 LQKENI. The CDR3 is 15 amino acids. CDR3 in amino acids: CASSPDTPGGDGYTF. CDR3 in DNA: TGTGCCAGCTCACCAGATACCCCCGGGGGGGATGGCTACACCTTC.

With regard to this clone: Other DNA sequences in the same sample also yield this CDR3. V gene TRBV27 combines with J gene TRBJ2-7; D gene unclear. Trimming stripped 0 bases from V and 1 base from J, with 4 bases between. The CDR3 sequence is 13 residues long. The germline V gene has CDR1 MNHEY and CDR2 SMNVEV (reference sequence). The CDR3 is CASSLSTSYEQYF. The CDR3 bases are TGTGCCAGCAGTTTATCCACGTCCTACGAGCAGTACTTC.

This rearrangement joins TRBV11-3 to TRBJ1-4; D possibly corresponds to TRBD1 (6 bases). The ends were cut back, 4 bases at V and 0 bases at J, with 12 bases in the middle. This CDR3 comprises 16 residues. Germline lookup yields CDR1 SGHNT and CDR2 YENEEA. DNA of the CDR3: TGTGCCAGCAGCTCGAGAAGACAGGCAACTAATGAAAAACTGTTTTTT. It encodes CASSSRRQATNEKLFF.

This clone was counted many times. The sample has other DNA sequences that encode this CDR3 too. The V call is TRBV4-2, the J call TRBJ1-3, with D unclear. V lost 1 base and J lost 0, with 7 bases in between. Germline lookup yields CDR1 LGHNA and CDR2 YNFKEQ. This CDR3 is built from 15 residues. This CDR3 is CASSQAPSSGNTIYF. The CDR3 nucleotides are TGTGCCAGCAGCCAAGCCCCGAGCTCTGGAAACACCATATATTTT.

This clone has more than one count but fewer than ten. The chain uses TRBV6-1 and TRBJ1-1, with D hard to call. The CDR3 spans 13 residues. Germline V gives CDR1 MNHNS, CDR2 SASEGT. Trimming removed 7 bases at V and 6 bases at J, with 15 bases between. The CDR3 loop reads CASTSGQAPEAFF. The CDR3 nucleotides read TGTGCCAGCACATCGGGCCAGGCTCCTGAAGCTTTCTTT.

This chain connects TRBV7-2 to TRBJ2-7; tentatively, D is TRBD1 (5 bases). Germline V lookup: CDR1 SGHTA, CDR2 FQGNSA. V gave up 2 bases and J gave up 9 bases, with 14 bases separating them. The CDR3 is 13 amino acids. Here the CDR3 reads CASSLSAGQGQYF. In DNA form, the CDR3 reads TGTGCCAGCAGCTTATCAGCCGGCCAGGGGCAGTACTTC.

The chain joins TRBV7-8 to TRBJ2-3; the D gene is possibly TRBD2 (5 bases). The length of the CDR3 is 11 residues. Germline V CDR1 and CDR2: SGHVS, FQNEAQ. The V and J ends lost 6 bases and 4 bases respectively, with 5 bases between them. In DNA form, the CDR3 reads TGTGCCAGCAGACTAGCAGATACGCAGTATTTT. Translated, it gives CASRLADTQYF.

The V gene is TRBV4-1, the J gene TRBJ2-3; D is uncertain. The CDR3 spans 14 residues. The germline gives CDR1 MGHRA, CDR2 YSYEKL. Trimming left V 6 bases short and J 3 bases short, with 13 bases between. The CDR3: CASSRVGLTDTQYF. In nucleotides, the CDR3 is TGCGCCAGCAGTCGAGTGGGCTTAACAGATACGCAGTATTTT.

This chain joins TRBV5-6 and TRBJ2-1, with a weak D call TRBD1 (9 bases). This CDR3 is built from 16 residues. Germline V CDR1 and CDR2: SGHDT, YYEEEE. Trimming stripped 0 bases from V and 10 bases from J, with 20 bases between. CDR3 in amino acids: CASSLDRGLAGNEQFF. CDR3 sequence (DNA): TGTGCCAGCAGCTTGGACAGGGGGCTAGCGGGTAACGAGCAGTTCTTC.

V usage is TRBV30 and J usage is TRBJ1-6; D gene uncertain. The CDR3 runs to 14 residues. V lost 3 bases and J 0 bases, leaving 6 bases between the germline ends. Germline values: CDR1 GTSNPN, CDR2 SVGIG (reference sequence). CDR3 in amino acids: CAWRGSSYNSPLHF. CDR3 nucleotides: TGTGCCTGGAGGGGGAGCTCCTATAATTCACCCCTCCACTTT. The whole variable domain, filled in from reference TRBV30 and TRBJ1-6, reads SQTIHQWPATLVQPVGSPLSLECTVEGTSNPNLYWYRQAAGRGLQLLFYSVGIGQISSEVPQNLSASRPQDRQFILSSKKLLLSDSGFYLCAWRGSSYNSPLHFGNGTRLTVT.

The CDR3: CASTRSPGETQYF. The CDR3 DNA follows: TGTGCCAGCACCCGGAGCCCCGGGGAGACCCAGTACTTC. The V call is TRBV27, the J call TRBJ2-5; D ambiguous. V lost 7 bases to trimming and J lost 5 bases, with 14 bases between them. The germline CDR1 and CDR2 sequences are MNHEY and SMNVEV (reference sequence). The CDR3 contains 13 residues.

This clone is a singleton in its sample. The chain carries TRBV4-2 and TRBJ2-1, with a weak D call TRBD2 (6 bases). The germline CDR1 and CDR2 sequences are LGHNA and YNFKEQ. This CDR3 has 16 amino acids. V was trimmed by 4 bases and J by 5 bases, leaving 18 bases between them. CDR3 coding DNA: TGTGCCAGCAGCCGGTCAAGCGGGCAGCCTAACAATGAGCAGTTCTTC. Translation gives CASSRSSGQPNNEQFF.

The CDR3 DNA follows: TGTGCCAGCAGCGGGTACGGGACAGGGCAATTTGGGGCCAACGTCCTGACTTTC. This sequence encodes CASSGYGTGQFGANVLTF. The chain uses TRBV5-5 and TRBJ2-6, with 9 bases aligning to TRBD1. This CDR3 region has 18 residues. Germline values: CDR1 SGHKS, CDR2 YYEKEE (reference sequence). Trimming took 4 bases from V and 3 from J; bases not matched to a gene: 11.